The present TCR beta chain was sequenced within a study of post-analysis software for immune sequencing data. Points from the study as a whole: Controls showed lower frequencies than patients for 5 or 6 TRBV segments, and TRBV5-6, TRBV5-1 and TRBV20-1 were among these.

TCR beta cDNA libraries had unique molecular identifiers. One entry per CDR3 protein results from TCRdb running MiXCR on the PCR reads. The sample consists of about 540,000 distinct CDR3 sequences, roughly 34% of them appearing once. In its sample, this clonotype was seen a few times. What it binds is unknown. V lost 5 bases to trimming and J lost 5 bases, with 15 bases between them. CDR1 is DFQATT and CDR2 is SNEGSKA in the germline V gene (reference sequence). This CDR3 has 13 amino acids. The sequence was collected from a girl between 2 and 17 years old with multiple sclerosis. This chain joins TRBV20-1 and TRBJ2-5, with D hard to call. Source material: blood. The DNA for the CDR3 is TGCAGTGCTGGGGTGCGACCCGGGGAGACCCAGTACTTC. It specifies CSAGVRPGETQYF.